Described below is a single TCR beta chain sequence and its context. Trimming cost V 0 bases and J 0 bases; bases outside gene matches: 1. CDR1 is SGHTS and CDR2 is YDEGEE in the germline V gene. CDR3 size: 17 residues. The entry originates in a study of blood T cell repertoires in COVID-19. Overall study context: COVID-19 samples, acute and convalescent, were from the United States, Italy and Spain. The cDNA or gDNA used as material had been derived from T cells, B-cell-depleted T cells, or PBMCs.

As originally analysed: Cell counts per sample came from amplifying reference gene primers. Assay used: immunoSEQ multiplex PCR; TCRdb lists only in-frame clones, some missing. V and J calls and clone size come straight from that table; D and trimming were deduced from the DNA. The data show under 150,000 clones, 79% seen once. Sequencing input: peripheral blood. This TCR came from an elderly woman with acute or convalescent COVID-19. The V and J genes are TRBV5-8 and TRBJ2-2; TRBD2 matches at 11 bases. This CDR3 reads CASSLGLAGTNTGELFF. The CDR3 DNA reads TGTGCCAGCAGCTTGGGACTAGCGGGGACGAACACCGGGGAGCTGTTTTTT.